This entry is about one T cell receptor (beta chain). Its antigen is still unknown. No clone much larger than this one lies a single base away; base qualities are absent. This specimen belongs to a study of T cells after somatic rescue of genetic block (dated by TCRdb to about 2020). Regarding the complete study: The study assessed how robust, over the long term, a T-cell system was when the system had developed through somatic rescue of a genetic block in T-cell development.

Preparation of the library involved the immunoSEQ multiplex PCR assay. TCRdb took over this immuneACCESS table, retaining in-frame rearrangements with V and J assigned. Such tables are incomplete; in checked studies, under half of the missing clones stem from an unresolved V gene, and the remainder is unexplained. Recorded for this sample are 110,000 or so clones; about 89% of them occurred a single time. Of the sample, 1.4% is held by the ten largest clones. The CDR3, cysteine through phenylalanine, is 14 amino acids long. The sequence is cut down to CDR3 DNA, 42 bases in frame from base 1. In the germline V gene (reference sequence), CDR1 corresponds to SEHNR and CDR2 to FQNEAQ. The V end gives up 6 bases and the J end 1 base, leaving 2 bases in the junction not matched to a gene.

The clonotype comes from a woman aged 18 to 35. Recombination joined TRBV7-9 with TRBJ2-2, with 7 junctional bases fitting TRBD1. What was sequenced was peripheral blood mononuclear cells (PBMCs). The CDR3 protein: CASRGTENTGELFF. DNA sequence: TGTGCCAGCAGGGGGACAGAGAACACCGGGGAGCTGTTTTTT. The CDR3 plus the reference TRBV7-9 and TRBJ2-2 genes for the other parts give the full variable domain: DTGVSQNPRHKITKRGQNVTFRCDPISEHNRLYWYRQTLGQGPEFLTYFQNEAQLEKSRLLSDRFSAERPKGSFSTLEIQRTEQGDSAMYLCASRGTENTGELFFGEGSRLTVL.